This T cell receptor (beta chain) originates from a study of T cells expressing NK-cell markers. On the study more broadly: Sorted CD3+CD56+NKG2C+, CD3+CD56+NKG2C- and CD3+CD56-NKG2C+ T-cell subsets were beta-chain profiled. There were seven HCMV-seropositive donors and one seronegative donor among the eight sequenced.

A note on this clonotype: Its antigen is not identified.

Whole-study results and caveats: A few donors showed these clonotypes also leading the CD3+CD56-NKG2C+ fraction.

CDR3 length: 15 residues. The germline gives CDR1 SGHTA, CDR2 FQGNSA. TCR beta libraries carry UMIs added by 5'RACE template switching. TCRdb re-called the 5' RACE reads and catalogs CDR3 proteins one per entry, DNA excluded. This repertoire comprises about 550,000 distinct CDR3 sequences; its ten largest clones make up 3% to 4.5%. The origin of this receptor is a man between 18 and 29 years old in good health. Sequenced material: blood T cells: a sorted CD56 or NKG2C T cell subset, CD4+ or CD8+ T cells, or bulk PBMC T cells (not recorded which). The V and J genes are TRBV7-2 and TRBJ1-5. CDR3 in amino acids: CASSLEGSGNQPQHF. Combining the CDR3 with reference TRBV7-2 and TRBJ1-5 gives the whole variable domain GAGVSQSPSNKVTEKGKDVELRCDPISGHTALYWYRQSLGQGLEFLIYFQGNSAPDKSGLPSDRFSAERTGGSVSTLTIQRTQQEDSAVYLCASSLEGSGNQPQHFGDGTRLSIL.